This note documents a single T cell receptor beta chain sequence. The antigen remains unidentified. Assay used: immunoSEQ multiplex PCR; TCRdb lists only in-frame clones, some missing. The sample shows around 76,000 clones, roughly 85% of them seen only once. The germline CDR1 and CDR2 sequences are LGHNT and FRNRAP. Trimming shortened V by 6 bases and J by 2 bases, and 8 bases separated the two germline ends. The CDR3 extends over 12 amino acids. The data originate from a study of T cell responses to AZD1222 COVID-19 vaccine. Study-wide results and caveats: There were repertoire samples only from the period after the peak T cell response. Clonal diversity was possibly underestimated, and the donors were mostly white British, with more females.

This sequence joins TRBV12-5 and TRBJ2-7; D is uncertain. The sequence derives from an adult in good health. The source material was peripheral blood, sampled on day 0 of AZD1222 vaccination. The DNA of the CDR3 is TGTGCTAGTGGCCTTGATACCTACGAGCAGTACTTC. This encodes CASGLDTYEQYF.